This section outlines one TCR beta chain sequence together with its context. The CDR3 is made up of 16 amino acids. V was pared by 0 bases and J by 2 bases, with 15 bases between. Germline CDR1 DFQATT, CDR2 SNEGSKA (reference sequence). An amount of RNA that ranged from about 0.45 to 1 ug was reverse transcribed with random hexamers. A single record per CDR3 protein comes from TCRdb applying MiXCR to the immunoSEQ multiplex PCR reads. The table lists 120,000 to 150,000 distinct CDR3 sequences, around 94% of them singletons. This sample was included in a study of CD8 T cells in Susac syndrome. The receptor comes from a human donor in good health. The chain links TRBV20-1 to TRBJ2-3, with D unclear. Source material: CD4+ T cells from PBMCs. CDR3 region: CSARELGSPNTDTQYF. CDR3 bases: TGCAGTGCTAGAGAACTGGGAAGTCCCAACACAGATACGCAGTATTTT.